The entry that follows covers one TCR beta chain sequence. The target antigen is unknown. This entry is derived from a study of CXCR3-negative and CXCR3-positive naive CD8 T cells. Study-wide results and caveats: Comparably high diversity marked both naive subsets, whereas memory CD8+ cells had much lower diversity. TRB CDR3s were more hydrophobic in CXCR3-positive than in CXCR3-negative naive cells.

TRB cDNA was prepared as libraries by UMI-labeled 5' RACE. Following a re-call of the 5' RACE reads, TCRdb has one entry per CDR3 protein and lacks DNA. The sample table includes about 51,000 distinct CDR3 sequences. This CDR3 has 13 residues. Per the germline V gene, CDR1 is MNHNS and CDR2 is SASEGT. The sequencing sample was made of naive CXCR3+ CD8+ T cells from blood. Subset: CD45RO-CCR7+CD27+CD95- naive CD8+ T cells expressing CXCR3 (TNR3+). The V call is TRBV6-1, the J call TRBJ2-1; TCRdb selects TRBD1, and the lack of DNA leaves this call unchecked. This TCR derives from a human donor in good health. Some clones in this sample may be carry-over from other donors' samples. The chain's CDR3 is CASSPGRYNEQFF.